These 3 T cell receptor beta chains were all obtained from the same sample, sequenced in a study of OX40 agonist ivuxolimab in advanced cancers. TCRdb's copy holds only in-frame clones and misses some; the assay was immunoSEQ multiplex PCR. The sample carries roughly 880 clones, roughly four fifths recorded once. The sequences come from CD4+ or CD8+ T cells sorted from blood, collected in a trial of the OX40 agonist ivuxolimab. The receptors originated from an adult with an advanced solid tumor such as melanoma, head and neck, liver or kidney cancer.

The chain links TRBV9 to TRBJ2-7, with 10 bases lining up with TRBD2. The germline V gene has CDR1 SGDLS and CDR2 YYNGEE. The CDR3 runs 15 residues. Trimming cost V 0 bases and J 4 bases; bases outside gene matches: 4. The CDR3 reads CASSVASSGGYEQYF. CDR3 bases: TGTGCCAGCAGCGTAGCGTCTAGCGGGGGTTACGAGCAGTACTTC.

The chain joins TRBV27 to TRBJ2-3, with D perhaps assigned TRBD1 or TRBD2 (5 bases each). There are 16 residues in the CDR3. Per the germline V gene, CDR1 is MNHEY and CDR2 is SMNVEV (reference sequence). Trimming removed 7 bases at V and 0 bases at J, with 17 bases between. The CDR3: CASNFRSGASTDTQYF. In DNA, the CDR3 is TGTGCCAGCAACTTTCGCTCCGGGGCTAGCACAGATACGCAGTATTTT.

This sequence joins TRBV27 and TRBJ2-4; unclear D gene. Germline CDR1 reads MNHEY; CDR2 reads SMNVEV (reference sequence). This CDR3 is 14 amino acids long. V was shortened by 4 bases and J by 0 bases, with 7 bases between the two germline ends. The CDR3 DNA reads TGTGCCAGCAGTTCAACACTAGCCAAAAACATTCAGTACTTC. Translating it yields CASSSTLAKNIQYF.